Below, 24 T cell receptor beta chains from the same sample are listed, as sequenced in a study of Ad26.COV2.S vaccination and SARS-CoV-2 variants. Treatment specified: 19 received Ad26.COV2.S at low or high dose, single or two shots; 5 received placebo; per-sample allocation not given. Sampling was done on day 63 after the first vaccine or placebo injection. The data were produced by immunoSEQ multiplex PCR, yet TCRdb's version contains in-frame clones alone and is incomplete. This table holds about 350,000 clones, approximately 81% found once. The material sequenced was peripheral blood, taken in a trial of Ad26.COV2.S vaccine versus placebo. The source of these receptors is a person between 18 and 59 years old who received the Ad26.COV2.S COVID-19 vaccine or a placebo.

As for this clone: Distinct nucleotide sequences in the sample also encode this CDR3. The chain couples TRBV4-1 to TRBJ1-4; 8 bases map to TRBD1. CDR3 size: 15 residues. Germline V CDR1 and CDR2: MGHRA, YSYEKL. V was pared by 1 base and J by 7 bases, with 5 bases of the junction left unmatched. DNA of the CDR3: TGCGCCAGCAGCCAAGCCGGGACAGGAGGTGAAAAACTGTTTTTT. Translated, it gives CASSQAGTGGEKLFF.

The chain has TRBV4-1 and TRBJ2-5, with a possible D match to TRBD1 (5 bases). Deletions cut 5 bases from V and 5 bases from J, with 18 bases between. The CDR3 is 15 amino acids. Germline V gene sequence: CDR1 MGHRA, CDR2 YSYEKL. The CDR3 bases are TGCGCCAGCAGCAAAGGACCGCCGGCAGGGGAGACCCAGTACTTC. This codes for CASSKGPPAGETQYF.

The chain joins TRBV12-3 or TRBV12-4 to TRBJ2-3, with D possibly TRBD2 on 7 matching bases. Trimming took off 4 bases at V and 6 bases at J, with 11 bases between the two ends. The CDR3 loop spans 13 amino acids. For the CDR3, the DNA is TGTGCCAGCAGTTGGGGGGGCTGGGATACGCAGTATTTT. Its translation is CASSWGGWDTQYF.

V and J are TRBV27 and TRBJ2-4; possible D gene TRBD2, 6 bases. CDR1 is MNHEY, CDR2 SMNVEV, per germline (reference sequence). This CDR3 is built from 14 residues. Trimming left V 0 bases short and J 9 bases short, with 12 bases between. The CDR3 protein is CASSLSAGMGIQYF. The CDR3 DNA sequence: TGTGCCAGCAGTTTATCTGCGGGGATGGGCATTCAGTACTTC.

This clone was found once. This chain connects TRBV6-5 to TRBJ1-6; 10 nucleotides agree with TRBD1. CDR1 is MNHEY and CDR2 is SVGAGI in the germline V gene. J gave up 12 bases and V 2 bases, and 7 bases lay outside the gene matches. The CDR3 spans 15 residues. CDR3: CASSYPTGGGGPLHF. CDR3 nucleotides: TGTGCCAGCAGTTACCCGACAGGGGGCGGGGGACCCCTCCACTTT.

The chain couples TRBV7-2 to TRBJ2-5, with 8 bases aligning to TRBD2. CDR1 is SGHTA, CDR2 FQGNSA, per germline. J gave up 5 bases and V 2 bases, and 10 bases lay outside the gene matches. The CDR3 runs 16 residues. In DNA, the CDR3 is TGTGCCAGCAGCTTATCGAACAGCGGGGGTTTGGAGACCCAGTACTTC. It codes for CASSLSNSGGLETQYF. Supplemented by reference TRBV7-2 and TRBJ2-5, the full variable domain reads GAGVSQSPSNKVTEKGKDVELRCDPISGHTALYWYRQSLGQGLEFLIYFQGNSAPDKSGLPSDRFSAERTGGSVSTLTIQRTQQEDSAVYLCASSLSNSGGLETQYFGPGTRLLVL.

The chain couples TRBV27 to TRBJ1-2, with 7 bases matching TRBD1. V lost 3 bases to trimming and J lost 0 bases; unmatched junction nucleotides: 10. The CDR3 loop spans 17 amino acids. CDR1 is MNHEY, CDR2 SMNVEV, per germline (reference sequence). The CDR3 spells CASSFLRGTVTNYGYTF. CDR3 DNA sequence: TGTGCCAGCAGTTTTCTCAGGGGGACCGTTACTAACTATGGCTACACCTTC.

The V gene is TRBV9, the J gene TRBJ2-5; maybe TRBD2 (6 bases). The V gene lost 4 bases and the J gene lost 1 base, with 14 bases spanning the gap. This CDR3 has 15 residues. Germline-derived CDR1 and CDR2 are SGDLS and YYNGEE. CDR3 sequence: CASSPRLAAQETQYF. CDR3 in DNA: TGTGCCAGCAGCCCTCGTTTAGCGGCCCAAGAGACCCAGTACTTC.

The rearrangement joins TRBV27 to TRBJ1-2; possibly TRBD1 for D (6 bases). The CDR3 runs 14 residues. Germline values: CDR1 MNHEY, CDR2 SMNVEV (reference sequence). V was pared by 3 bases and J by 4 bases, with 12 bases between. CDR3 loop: CASSLGGLRYGYTF. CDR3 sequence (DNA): TGTGCCAGCAGTTTGGGGGGGCTTCGCTATGGCTACACCTTC.

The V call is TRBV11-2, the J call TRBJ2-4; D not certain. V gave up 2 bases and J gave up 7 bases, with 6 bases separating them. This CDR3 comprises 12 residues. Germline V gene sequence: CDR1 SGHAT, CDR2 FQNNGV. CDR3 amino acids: CASSLNRNIQYF. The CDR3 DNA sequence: TGTGCCAGCAGCTTAAACCGGAACATTCAGTACTTC.

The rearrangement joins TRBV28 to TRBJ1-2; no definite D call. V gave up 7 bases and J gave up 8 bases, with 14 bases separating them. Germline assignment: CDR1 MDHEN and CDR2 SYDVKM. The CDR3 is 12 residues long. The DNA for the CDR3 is TGTGCCAGCACCGAAAGATCGGGGGGCTACACCTTC. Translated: CASTERSGGYTF.

The CDR3 DNA follows: TGTGCCACGGGGACTAGCGACTCCTACGAGCAGTACTTC. Its translation is CATGTSDSYEQYF. The chain is built from TRBV10-3 and TRBJ2-7; 10 bases fit TRBD2. This CDR3 has 13 amino acids. The trim removed 10 bases at V and 0 bases at J, leaving 3 bases unmatched. Germline CDR1 ENHRY, CDR2 SYGVKD.

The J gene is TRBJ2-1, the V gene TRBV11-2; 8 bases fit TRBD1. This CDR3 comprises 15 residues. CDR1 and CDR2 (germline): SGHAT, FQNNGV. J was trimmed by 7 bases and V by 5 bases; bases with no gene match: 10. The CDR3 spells CASSIPYRGRNEQFF. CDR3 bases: TGTGCCAGCAGCATTCCCTACAGGGGGAGAAATGAGCAGTTCTTC.

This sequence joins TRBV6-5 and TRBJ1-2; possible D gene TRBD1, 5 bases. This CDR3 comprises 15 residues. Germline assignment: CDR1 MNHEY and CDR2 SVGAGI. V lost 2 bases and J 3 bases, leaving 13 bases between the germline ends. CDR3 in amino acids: CASSYESGTYYGYTF. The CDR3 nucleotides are TGTGCCAGCAGTTACGAGTCAGGGACTTACTATGGCTACACCTTC.

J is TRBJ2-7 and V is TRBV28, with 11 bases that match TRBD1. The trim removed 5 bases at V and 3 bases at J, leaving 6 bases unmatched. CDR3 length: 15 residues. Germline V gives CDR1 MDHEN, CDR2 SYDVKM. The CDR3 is CASSAPGTGGYEQYF. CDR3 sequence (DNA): TGTGCCAGCAGTGCCCCCGGGACAGGGGGCTACGAGCAGTACTTC.

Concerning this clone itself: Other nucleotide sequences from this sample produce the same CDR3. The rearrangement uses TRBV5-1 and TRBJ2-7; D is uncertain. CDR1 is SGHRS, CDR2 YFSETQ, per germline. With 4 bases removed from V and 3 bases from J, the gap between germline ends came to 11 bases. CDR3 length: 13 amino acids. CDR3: CASSPTDLYEQYF. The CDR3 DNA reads TGCGCCAGCAGCCCTACAGACCTCTACGAGCAGTACTTC. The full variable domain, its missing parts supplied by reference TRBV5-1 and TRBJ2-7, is KAGVTQTPRYLIKTRGQQVTLSCSPISGHRSVSWYQQTPGQGLQFLFEYFSETQRNKGNFPGRFSGRQFSNSRSEMNVSTLELGDSALYLCASSPTDLYEQYFGPGTRLTVT.

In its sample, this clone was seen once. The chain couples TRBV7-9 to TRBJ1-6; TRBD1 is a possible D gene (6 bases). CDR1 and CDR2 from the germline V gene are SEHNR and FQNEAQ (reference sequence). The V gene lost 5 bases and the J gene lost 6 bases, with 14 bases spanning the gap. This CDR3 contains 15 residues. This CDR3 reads CASSTGAKTNSPLHF. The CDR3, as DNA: TGTGCCAGCAGCACGGGGGCCAAAACTAATTCACCCCTCCACTTT.

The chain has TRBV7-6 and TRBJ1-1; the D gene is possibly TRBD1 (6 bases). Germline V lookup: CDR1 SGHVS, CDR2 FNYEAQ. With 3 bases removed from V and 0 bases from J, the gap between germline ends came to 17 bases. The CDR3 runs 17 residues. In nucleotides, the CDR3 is TGTGCCAGCAGCTTTTCCCTACACAGGGACTTGAACACTGAAGCTTTCTTT. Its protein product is CASSFSLHRDLNTEAFF.

The CDR3 nucleotides are TGTGCCAGCAGCTTAGCTGCCCTTGAAGCTTTCTTT. It encodes CASSLAALEAFF. The chain employs TRBV7-9 and TRBJ1-1; D not resolved. From germline, CDR1 is SEHNR and CDR2 FQNEAQ (reference sequence). V was trimmed by 0 bases and J by 7 bases, leaving 6 bases between them. This CDR3 is built from 12 residues.

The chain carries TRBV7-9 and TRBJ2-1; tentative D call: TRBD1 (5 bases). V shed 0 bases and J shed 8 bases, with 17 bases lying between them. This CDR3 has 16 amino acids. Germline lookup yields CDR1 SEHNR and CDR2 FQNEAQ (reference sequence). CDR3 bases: TGTGCCAGCAGCTTAGCCTCTGGTTCTGTGGGGCATGAGCAGTTCTTC. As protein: CASSLASGSVGHEQFF.

CDR3: CASSLEGFTQETQYF. The CDR3 DNA follows: TGCGCCAGCAGCTTGGAGGGATTCACACAAGAGACCCAGTACTTC. The chain links TRBV5-1 to TRBJ2-5; D remains unclear. V was trimmed by 0 bases and J by 2 bases, leaving 11 bases between them. This CDR3 is 15 amino acids long. Germline V CDR1 and CDR2: SGHRS, YFSETQ.

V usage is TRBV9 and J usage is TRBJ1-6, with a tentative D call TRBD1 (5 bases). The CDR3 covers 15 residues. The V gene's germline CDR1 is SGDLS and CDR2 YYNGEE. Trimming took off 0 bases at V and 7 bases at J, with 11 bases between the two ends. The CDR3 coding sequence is TGTGCCAGCAGCGTAGGATTCGGGGGGAATTCACCCCTCCACTTT. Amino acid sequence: CASSVGFGGNSPLHF.

CDR3 protein: CASSTRTVSYNSPLHF. CDR3 in DNA: TGTGCCAGCAGCACCAGGACAGTTTCCTATAATTCACCCCTCCACTTT. The J gene is TRBJ1-6, the V gene TRBV7-2, with a possible D match to TRBD1 (6 bases). Germline CDR1 is SGHTA and CDR2 is FQGNSA. The CDR3 has 16 residues. V lost 5 bases to trimming and J lost 1 base, with 12 bases between them. Based on the CDR3 plus reference TRBV7-2 and TRBJ1-6, the full variable domain is GAGVSQSPSNKVTEKGKDVELRCDPISGHTALYWYRQSLGQGLEFLIYFQGNSAPDKSGLPSDRFSAERTGGSVSTLTIQRTQQEDSAVYLCASSTRTVSYNSPLHFGNGTRLTVT.

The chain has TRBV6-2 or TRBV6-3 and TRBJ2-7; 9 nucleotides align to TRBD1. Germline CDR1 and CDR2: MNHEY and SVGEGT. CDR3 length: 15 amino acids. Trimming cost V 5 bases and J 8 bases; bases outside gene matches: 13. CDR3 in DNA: TGTGCCAGCAGTCCGAACCGGGACAGGGACCTCAAGCAGTACTTC. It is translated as CASSPNRDRDLKQYF.